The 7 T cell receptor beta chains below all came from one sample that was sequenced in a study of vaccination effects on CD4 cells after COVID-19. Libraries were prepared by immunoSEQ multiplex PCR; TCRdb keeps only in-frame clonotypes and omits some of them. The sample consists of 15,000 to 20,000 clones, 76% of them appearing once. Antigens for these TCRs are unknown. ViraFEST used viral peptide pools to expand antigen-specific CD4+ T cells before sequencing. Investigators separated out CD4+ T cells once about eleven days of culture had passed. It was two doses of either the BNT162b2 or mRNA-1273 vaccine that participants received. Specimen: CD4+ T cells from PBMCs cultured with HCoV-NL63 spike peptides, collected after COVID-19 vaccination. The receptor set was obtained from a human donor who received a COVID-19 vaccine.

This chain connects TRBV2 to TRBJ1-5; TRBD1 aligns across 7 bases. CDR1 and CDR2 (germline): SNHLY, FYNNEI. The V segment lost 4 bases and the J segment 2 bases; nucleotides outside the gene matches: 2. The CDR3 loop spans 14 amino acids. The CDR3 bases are TGTGCCAGCAGTGGAACAGGGGGCAATCAGCCCCAGCATTTT. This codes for CASSGTGGNQPQHF.

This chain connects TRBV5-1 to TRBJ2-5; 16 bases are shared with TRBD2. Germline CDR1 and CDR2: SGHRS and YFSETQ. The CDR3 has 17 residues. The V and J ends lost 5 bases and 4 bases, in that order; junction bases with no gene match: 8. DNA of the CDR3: TGCGCCAGCAGTTCCGGGACTAGCGGGGGGGCCGTAGAGACCCAGTACTTC. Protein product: CASSSGTSGGAVETQYF.

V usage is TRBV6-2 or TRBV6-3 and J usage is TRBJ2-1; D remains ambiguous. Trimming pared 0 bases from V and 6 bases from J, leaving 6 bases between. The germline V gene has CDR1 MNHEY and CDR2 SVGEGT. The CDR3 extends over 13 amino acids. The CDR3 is CASSYSPGNEQFF. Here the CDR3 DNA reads TGTGCCAGCAGTTACTCACCGGGCAATGAGCAGTTCTTC.

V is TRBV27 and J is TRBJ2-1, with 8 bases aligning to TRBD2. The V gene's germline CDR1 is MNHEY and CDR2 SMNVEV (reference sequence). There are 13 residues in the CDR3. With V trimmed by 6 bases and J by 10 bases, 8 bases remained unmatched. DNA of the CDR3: TGTGCCAGCAGGTCCGGACTAGCTAGGGAGCAGTTCTTC. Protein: CASRSGLAREQFF.

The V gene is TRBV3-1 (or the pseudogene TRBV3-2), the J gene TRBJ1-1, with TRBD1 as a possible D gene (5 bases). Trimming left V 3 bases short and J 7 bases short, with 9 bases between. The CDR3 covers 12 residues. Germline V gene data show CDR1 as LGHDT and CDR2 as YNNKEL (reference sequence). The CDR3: CASSHPQGEAFF. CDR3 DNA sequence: TGTGCCAGCAGCCACCCCCAGGGTGAAGCTTTCTTT.

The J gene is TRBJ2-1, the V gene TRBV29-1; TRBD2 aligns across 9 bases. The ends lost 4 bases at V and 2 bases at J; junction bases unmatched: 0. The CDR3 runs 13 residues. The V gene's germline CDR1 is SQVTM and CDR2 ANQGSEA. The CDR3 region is CSVVAGAYNEQFF. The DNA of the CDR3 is TGCAGCGTTGTAGCGGGGGCCTACAATGAGCAGTTCTTC.

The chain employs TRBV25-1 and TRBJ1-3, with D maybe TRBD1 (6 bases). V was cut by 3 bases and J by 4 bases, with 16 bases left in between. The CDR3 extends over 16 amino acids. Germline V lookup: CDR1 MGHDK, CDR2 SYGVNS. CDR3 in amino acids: CASSEYRQVAGNTIYF. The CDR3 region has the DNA TGTGCCAGCAGTGAGTACAGACAGGTGGCGGGAAACACCATATATTTT. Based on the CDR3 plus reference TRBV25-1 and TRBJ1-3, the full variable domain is EADIYQTPRYLVIGTGKKITLECSQTMGHDKMYWYQQDPGMELHLIHYSYGVNSTEKGDLSSESTVSRIRTEHFPLTLESARPSHTSQYLCASSEYRQVAGNTIYFGEGSWLTVV.